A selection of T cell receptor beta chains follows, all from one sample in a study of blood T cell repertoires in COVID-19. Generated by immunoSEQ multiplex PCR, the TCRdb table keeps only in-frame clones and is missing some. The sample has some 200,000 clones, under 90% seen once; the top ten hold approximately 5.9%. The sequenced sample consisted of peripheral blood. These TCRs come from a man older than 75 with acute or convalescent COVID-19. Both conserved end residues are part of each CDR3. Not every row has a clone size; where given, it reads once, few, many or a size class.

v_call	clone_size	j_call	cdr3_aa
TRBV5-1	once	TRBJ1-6	CASSLVVGAGNSPLHF
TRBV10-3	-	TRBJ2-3	CAIKSDSTDTQYF
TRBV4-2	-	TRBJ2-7	CASSQGSSYEQYF
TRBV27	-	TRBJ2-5	CASSPLVAETQYF
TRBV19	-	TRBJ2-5	CASSNHPSGKETQYF
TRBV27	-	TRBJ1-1	CASSLSDRNTEAFF
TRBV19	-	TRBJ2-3	CASHRGSTDTQYF
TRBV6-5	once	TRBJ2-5	CASSWTRALVGETQYF
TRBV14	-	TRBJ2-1	CVSSQDLLAGYNEQFF
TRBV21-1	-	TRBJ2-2	CASSKGQANTGELFF
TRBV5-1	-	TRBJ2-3	CASSLAGRVSDTQYF
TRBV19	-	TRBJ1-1	CATRTRGTEPNTEAFF
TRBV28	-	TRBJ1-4	CASRGGPGEKLFF
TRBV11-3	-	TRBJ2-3	CASSSNRGTDTQYF
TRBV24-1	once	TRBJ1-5	CATSDLEAQHF
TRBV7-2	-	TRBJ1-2	CASSLLFGGGGYTF
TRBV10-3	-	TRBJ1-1	CATRHDTEAFF
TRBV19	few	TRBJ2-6	CASSLMTGSGANVLTF
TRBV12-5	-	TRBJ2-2	CASGLAGTAGARAGELFF
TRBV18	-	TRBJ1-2	CASSPGGSGHYGYTF
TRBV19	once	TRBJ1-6	CASAQDSSSPLHF
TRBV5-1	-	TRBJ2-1	CASTTGEWVRLASYNEQFF
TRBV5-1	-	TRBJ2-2	CASSLVLAGDTGELFF
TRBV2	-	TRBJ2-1	CASSPQLAGMGEQFF
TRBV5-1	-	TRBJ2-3	CASSLEGTGFDTQYF
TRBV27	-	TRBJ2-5	CASSSRTGAETQYF
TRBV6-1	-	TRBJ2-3	CASSDVPLHLATSTDTQYF
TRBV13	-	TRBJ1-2	CASSLGAVMVQGLKGYTF
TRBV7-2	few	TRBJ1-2	CASSSTRSYGYTF